These 10 T cell receptor beta chains came from one sample sequenced in a study of blood T cell repertoires in COVID-19. Sequenced by immunoSEQ multiplex PCR; TCRdb stores in-frame clones only, minus some. This table has more than 95,000 clones, 75% to 85% appearing once. Sequencing used peripheral blood. The receptors stem from a man aged 60 to 69 with acute or convalescent COVID-19.

The chain couples TRBV19 to TRBJ1-5, with 7 nucleotides matching TRBD1. Germline loops: CDR1 LNHDA, CDR2 SQIVND (reference sequence). Germline trimming cut 5 bases from V and 4 bases from J; bases unmatched to any gene: 8. The CDR3 is 15 amino acids. The CDR3 protein is CASSAIGTVNQPQHF. The CDR3 nucleotides are TGTGCCAGTAGTGCAATCGGGACAGTTAATCAGCCCCAGCATTTT.

This clone was recorded only once. The chain uses TRBV6-5 and TRBJ2-3; tentatively, D is TRBD2 (5 bases). The germline V gene has CDR1 MNHEY and CDR2 SVGAGI. The CDR3 totals 11 residues. V was clipped by 7 bases and J by 5 bases, with 7 bases between them. CDR3 in DNA: TGTGCCAGCACTGCGGGAGATACGCAGTATTTT. It encodes CASTAGDTQYF.

V is TRBV2 and J is TRBJ2-5; D possibly corresponds to TRBD2 (5 bases). Germline V gene data show CDR1 as SNHLY and CDR2 as FYNNEI. Trimming cost V 3 bases and J 2 bases, with 13 bases left between them. This CDR3 has 15 residues. The CDR3 is CASSDGGLSQETQYF. CDR3 DNA sequence: TGTGCCAGCAGTGATGGAGGACTGTCTCAAGAGACCCAGTACTTC.

The chain joins TRBV3-1 (or the pseudogene TRBV3-2) to TRBJ2-7; 10 nucleotides agree with TRBD2. The J segment lost 5 bases and the V segment lost 6 bases, leaving 7 bases of the junction unmatched. The CDR3 has 14 residues. Germline values: CDR1 LGHDT, CDR2 YNNKEL (reference sequence). The CDR3 DNA reads TGTGCCAGCAGAAGAGCGGGGGGGCCGAACGAGCAGTACTTC. This sequence encodes CASRRAGGPNEQYF.

CDR3 residues: CASSSSHPGIYNEQFF. The CDR3 bases are TGTGCCAGCAGTTCATCCCACCCGGGAATATACAATGAGCAGTTCTTC. The rearrangement uses TRBV28 and TRBJ2-1, with a tentative D call TRBD2 (5 bases). V lost 4 bases and J lost 4, with 17 bases in between. This CDR3 has 16 residues. The germline CDR1 and CDR2 sequences are MDHEN and SYDVKM.

This clone has only one observation. This chain uses TRBV10-1 with TRBJ1-2, with TRBD1 matching over 12 bases. V was pared by 6 bases and J by 8 bases, with 7 bases of the junction left unmatched. The CDR3 is made up of 14 amino acids. The V gene's germline CDR1 is WNHNN and CDR2 SYGVQD (reference sequence). The CDR3 DNA is TGCGCCAGCAGCCCCGGGACAGGGGGCGTGGGCTACACCTTC. Residues: CASSPGTGGVGYTF.

The chain links TRBV18 to TRBJ2-3; D is uncertain. Deletions cut 0 bases from V and 6 bases from J, with 10 bases between. In germline, CDR1 is KGHSH, CDR2 LQKENI. The CDR3 length is 14 residues. The CDR3 region is CASSPPISPDTQYF. The CDR3 DNA is TGTGCCAGCTCACCACCAATTTCTCCGGATACGCAGTATTTT.

V is TRBV2 and J is TRBJ2-1, with 7 bases lining up with TRBD1. The germline V gene has CDR1 SNHLY and CDR2 FYNNEI. The J segment lost 1 base and the V segment lost 10 bases, leaving 10 bases of the junction unmatched. This CDR3 comprises 15 residues. The CDR3 DNA sequence: TGTGCCACCTCGGTAAGACAGGGATCCTACAATGAGCAGTTCTTC. Its translation: CATSVRQGSYNEQFF.

The J gene is TRBJ2-1, the V gene TRBV20-1; no firm D call. From germline, CDR1 is DFQATT and CDR2 SNEGSKA (reference sequence). This CDR3 is built from 13 residues. Deletions cut 3 bases from V and 3 bases from J, with 9 bases between. The CDR3 sequence: CSASTRFYNEQFF. The CDR3 coding sequence is TGCAGTGCTAGTACCAGGTTCTACAATGAGCAGTTCTTC.

The V call is TRBV6-5, the J call TRBJ1-5; the match to TRBD1 covers 9 bases. Germline CDR1 and CDR2: MNHEY and SVGAGI. The V and J ends lost 4 bases and 9 bases, in that order; junction bases with no gene match: 7. This CDR3 has 14 residues. The CDR3 DNA sequence: TGTGCCAGCAGTTCTGTACAGGGGGCTGTGCCCCAGCATTTT. As protein: CASSSVQGAVPQHF.